The next 26 T cell receptor beta chains were all read from a single sample in a study of post-analysis software for immune sequencing data. General study results and limits: Higher frequency in patients than in controls was seen for several TRBV segments, with TRBV5-6, TRBV5-1 and TRBV20-1 among them.

Their antigens remain unidentified. The authors incorporated unique molecular identifiers into the TCR beta cDNA libraries. TCRdb processed the PCR reads anew with MiXCR; each CDR3 protein has one entry. The sample has about 540,000 distinct CDR3 sequences, 34% seen once. The sample comprised blood. These receptors came from a girl aged 2 to 17 with multiple sclerosis.

This clonotype was observed a handful of times. V is TRBV12-3 or TRBV12-4 and J is TRBJ2-7; 8 bases map to TRBD1. Losses at the gene ends were 5 bases for V and 2 bases for J; bases not matched to a gene: 5. The CDR3 runs to 14 residues. CDR3 DNA sequence: TGTGCCAGCAGTACGACAGGGGACCCCTACGAGCAGTACTTC. It encodes CASSTTGDPYEQYF.

The table lists this clonotype with many counts. This rearrangement joins TRBV7-6 to TRBJ2-5; 7 bases match TRBD1. Trimming cost V 5 bases and J 1 base; bases outside gene matches: 4. From germline, CDR1 is SGHVS and CDR2 FNYEAQ. The CDR3 is made up of 14 amino acids. The CDR3 sequence: CASSPRQGQETQYF. The CDR3 DNA follows: TGTGCCAGCAGCCCCAGACAGGGCCAAGAGACCCAGTACTTC.

This clonotype was detected many times. The genes are TRBV29-1 and TRBJ2-5, with D possibly matching TRBD1 (7 bases). Per the germline V gene, CDR1 is SQVTM and CDR2 is ANQGSEA. Trimming took 3 bases from V and 4 from J, leaving 12 bases between them. The CDR3 length is 13 residues. CDR3 amino acids: CSVDRQGGETQYF. CDR3 in DNA: TGCAGCGTTGACCGACAGGGAGGAGAGACCCAGTACTTC. Looking up the rest from reference TRBV29-1 and TRBJ2-5 gives the full variable domain: SAVISQKPSRDICQRGTSLTIQCQVDSQVTMMFWYRQQPGQSLTLIATANQGSEATYESGFVIDKFPISRPNLTFSTLTVSNMSPEDSSIYLCSVDRQGGETQYFGPGTRLLVL.

This clonotype was detected a few times. The chain carries TRBV7-2 and TRBJ1-2, with D perhaps matching TRBD1 (6 bases). The V end was cut by 5 bases, the J end by 2 bases, with 15 bases between. The germline gives CDR1 SGHTA, CDR2 FQGNSA. This CDR3 is 15 amino acids long. CDR3 sequence: CASSRDRTFNYGYTF. CDR3 DNA: TGTGCCAGCAGCCGTGACAGGACCTTCAACTATGGCTACACCTTC.

CDR3 DNA sequence: TGTGCCAGCAGTGGGGACAGGAGCGTGAATGAGCAGTTCTTC. Translated, it gives CASSGDRSVNEQFF. The chain has TRBV2 and TRBJ2-1, with 8 bases that match TRBD1. V trimming: 4 bases; J trimming: 7 bases; junction bases outside the gene matches: 6. This CDR3 comprises 14 residues. CDR1 is SNHLY, CDR2 FYNNEI, per germline.

This clonotype was detected ten times or more. This sequence joins TRBV7-9 and TRBJ2-5; the match to TRBD2 covers 9 bases. V gave up 9 bases and J gave up 3 bases; unmatched junction bases: 5. Germline CDR1 SEHNR, CDR2 FQNEAQ (reference sequence). The CDR3 has 13 amino acids. This CDR3 reads CASSLAGKETQYF. The DNA of the CDR3 is TGTGCCAGTTCCCTAGCGGGGAAAGAGACCCAGTACTTC.

This rearrangement joins TRBV2 to TRBJ2-1, with 7 bases aligning to TRBD1. After removal of 1 base from V and 3 bases from J, the junction contained 6 bases not matched to a gene. Germline CDR1 SNHLY, CDR2 FYNNEI. This CDR3 has 16 residues. CDR3 nucleotide sequence: TGTGCCAGCAGTGAAGAAAGGGACAGAATCTACAATGAGCAGTTCTTC. The encoded protein is CASSEERDRIYNEQFF.

Only one count was recorded for this clonotype. This chain links TRBV20-1 with TRBJ2-1, with TRBD2 identical over 9 bases. After removal of 0 bases from V and 10 bases from J, the junction contained 10 bases not matched to a gene. Germline loops: CDR1 DFQATT, CDR2 SNEGSKA (reference sequence). The CDR3 runs to 15 residues. This chain's CDR3 is CSARDVASGKEEQFF. As DNA, the CDR3 is TGCAGTGCTAGAGATGTGGCTAGCGGGAAGGAAGAGCAGTTCTTC.

This clonotype was seen more than once but under ten times. The V call is TRBV5-1, the J call TRBJ2-7, with TRBD1 as a possible D gene (6 bases). Trimming removed 0 bases at V and 0 bases at J, with 10 bases between. The CDR3 extends over 15 amino acids. Germline V lookup: CDR1 SGHRS, CDR2 YFSETQ. CDR3: CASSLGQASSYEQYF. The CDR3 DNA is TGCGCCAGCAGCTTGGGACAGGCCTCCTCCTACGAGCAGTACTTC.

This clonotype was observed a few times. This chain connects TRBV7-2 to TRBJ2-1, with D perhaps being TRBD1 or TRBD2 (6 bases each). The CDR3 is made up of 15 amino acids. The germline V and J ends were trimmed by 5 bases and 8 bases, with 19 bases remaining between them. Germline loops: CDR1 SGHTA, CDR2 FQGNSA. The CDR3 reads CASSPRGGRFYEQFF. The CDR3 DNA is TGTGCCAGCAGCCCCCGAGGGGGGCGCTTCTATGAGCAGTTCTTC.

This clonotype was counted between two and nine times. This chain joins TRBV5-1 and TRBJ2-5, with D perhaps matching TRBD1 (5 bases). Trimming stripped 5 bases from V and 5 bases from J, with 19 bases between. Germline CDR1 reads SGHRS; CDR2 reads YFSETQ. This CDR3 has 15 amino acids. CDR3 in DNA: TGCGCCAGCAGGACAGCCCTCACCCCTGGGGAGACCCAGTACTTC. This gives the protein CASRTALTPGETQYF.

The V gene is TRBV7-9, the J gene TRBJ1-2; D perhaps matches TRBD1 (5 bases). V lost 5 bases and J 4 bases, leaving 14 bases between the germline ends. Germline CDR1 is SEHNR and CDR2 is FQNEAQ (reference sequence). This CDR3 has 14 residues. The CDR3 sequence: CASSRAQDLYGYTF. As DNA, the CDR3 is TGTGCCAGCAGCCGAGCACAGGACCTCTATGGCTACACCTTC.

The chain is built from TRBV15 and TRBJ2-3, with TRBD1 identical over 9 bases. The CDR3 is made up of 16 amino acids. In germline, CDR1 is LNHNV, CDR2 YYDKDF (reference sequence). V dropped 11 bases and J dropped 0; count of bases not matched to a gene: 12. The CDR3 loop reads CAANEDRGPSTDTQYF. The CDR3 DNA reads TGTGCCGCCAACGAGGACAGGGGCCCTAGCACAGATACGCAGTATTTT.

This clonotype turned up a few times. The rearrangement uses TRBV20-1 and TRBJ2-7; a weak D match, TRBD1 (5 bases). This CDR3 comprises 13 residues. CDR1 is DFQATT and CDR2 is SNEGSKA in the germline V gene (reference sequence). Trimming left V 6 bases short and J 4 bases short, with 16 bases between. CDR3 nucleotide sequence: TGCAGTGCAGCGACAGCTAGTACGTACGAGCAGTACTTC. As protein: CSAATASTYEQYF.

This clonotype was observed a few times. The V call is TRBV7-2, the J call TRBJ2-1; D perhaps matches TRBD2 (5 bases). The CDR3 sequence is 14 residues long. Trimming removed 5 bases from V and 8 bases from J, with 16 bases in between. In germline, CDR1 is SGHTA, CDR2 FQGNSA. The CDR3 sequence: CASSQRAALDEQFF. The CDR3 coding sequence is TGTGCCAGCAGCCAGAGGGCCGCCTTAGATGAGCAGTTCTTC.

This chain connects TRBV7-8 to TRBJ1-3; D unresolved. The CDR3 contains 17 residues. Germline loops: CDR1 SGHVS, CDR2 FQNEAQ. The V end lost 0 bases, the J end lost 1 base, and 13 bases lay between the germline ends. This chain's CDR3 is CASSLASGIRSGNTIYF. Here the CDR3 DNA reads TGTGCCAGCAGCTTAGCGTCGGGGATTCGGTCTGGAAACACCATATATTTT.

Only a few counts were recorded for this clonotype. The chain recombines TRBV15 with TRBJ2-5; D remains unclear. The germline gives CDR1 LNHNV, CDR2 YYDKDF (reference sequence). This CDR3 region has 13 residues. Trimming removed 3 bases at V and 5 bases at J, with 10 bases between. The CDR3 region has the DNA TGTGCCACCAGCAGTTCCCAAACGGAGACCCAGTACTTC. It specifies CATSSSQTETQYF.

V usage is TRBV7-8 and J usage is TRBJ1-4; 11 bases are shared with TRBD1. Looked up from germline, CDR1 is SGHVS and CDR2 is FQNEAQ. This CDR3 spans 17 amino acids. Unmatched junction bases numbered 5, after V lost 5 bases and J lost 0 bases. The CDR3 is CASSPRTGGSTNEKLFF. The CDR3 nucleotides are TGTGCCAGCAGCCCACGGACAGGGGGCTCAACTAATGAAAAACTGTTTTTT.

This clonotype has only a few counts. The chain has TRBV29-1 and TRBJ1-5; the D is unclear. There are 16 residues in the CDR3. The V gene's germline CDR1 is SQVTM and CDR2 ANQGSEA. Trimming removed 1 base from V and 0 bases from J, with 13 bases in between. This CDR3 reads CSVEARIAYSNQPQHF. DNA for the CDR3: TGCAGCGTTGAAGCGCGAATTGCATATAGCAATCAGCCCCAGCATTTT.

This chain connects TRBV4-2 to TRBJ1-6; 7 bases fit TRBD1. Germline CDR1 and CDR2: LGHNA and YNFKEQ. The J segment lost 7 bases and the V segment lost 9 bases, leaving 3 bases of the junction unmatched. CDR3 size: 12 residues. The CDR3 protein is CASRQGNSPLHF. The CDR3 region has the DNA TGTGCCAGTCGACAGGGAAATTCACCCCTCCACTTT.

The V call is TRBV11-2, the J call TRBJ1-2; no clear D. Germline assignment: CDR1 SGHAT and CDR2 FQNNGV. This CDR3 is 14 amino acids long. Trimming stripped 2 bases from V and 7 bases from J, with 14 bases between. The CDR3 is CASSLNPSVLGYTF. DNA of the CDR3: TGTGCCAGCAGCTTAAACCCCTCAGTCCTTGGCTACACCTTC.

This clonotype has a handful of counts. J is TRBJ1-2 and V is TRBV29-1, with D perhaps matching TRBD1 (5 bases). The CDR3 has 12 residues. The V gene lost 2 bases and the J gene lost 4 bases, with 8 bases spanning the gap. Per the germline V gene, CDR1 is SQVTM and CDR2 is ANQGSEA. The chain's CDR3 is CSVERQGYGYTF. The CDR3 bases are TGCAGCGTTGAAAGGCAGGGCTATGGCTACACCTTC.

This clonotype came up a few times. The chain links TRBV10-1 to TRBJ1-1; D is unclear. The CDR3 is 14 residues long. Germline loops: CDR1 WNHNN, CDR2 SYGVQD (reference sequence). V lost 4 bases to trimming and J lost 5 bases, with 14 bases between them. In nucleotides, the CDR3 is TGCGCCAGCAGTGGTGAGAGCTTCGGGACTGAAGCTTTCTTT. This sequence encodes CASSGESFGTEAFF.

A few counts support this clonotype. The chain uses TRBV3-1 and TRBJ2-1, with TRBD2 matching 9 bases. Trimming cost V 0 bases and J 6 bases; bases outside gene matches: 6. Germline V gives CDR1 LGHDT, CDR2 YNNKEL (reference sequence). The CDR3 is made up of 16 amino acids. CDR3 nucleotides: TGTGCCAGCAGCCAAGATGGCGGGGGGGCCGTCAATGAGCAGTTCTTC. It encodes CASSQDGGGAVNEQFF.

This chain links TRBV16 with TRBJ1-5; D uncertain. CDR3 length: 18 residues. The V end lost 4 bases, the J end lost 2 bases, and 21 bases lay between the germline ends. Per the germline V gene, CDR1 is KGHSY and CDR2 is FQNENV. The CDR3, as DNA: TGTGCCAGCAGCCCTCCTCCCGGGCGGGAAAGGGGCAATCAGCCCCAGCATTTT. It translates to CASSPPPGRERGNQPQHF.

J is TRBJ2-5 and V is TRBV6-5, with TRBD2 matching 13 bases. Germline trimming cut 6 bases from V and 5 bases from J; bases unmatched to any gene: 6. CDR1 is MNHEY, CDR2 SVGAGI, per germline. CDR3 length: 15 residues. The DNA for the CDR3 is TGTGCCAGCAGGGAACTAGCGGGGGGGCTCGAGACCCAGTACTTC. It specifies CASRELAGGLETQYF.